A selection of T cell receptor beta chains follows, all from one sample in a study of identical twins. TCRdb analysed the 5' RACE reads with MiXCR anew, one entry per CDR3 protein. This table holds a few hundred thousand distinct CDR3 sequences, approximately 8% found once. This sample also belongs to another study, concerning yellow fever vaccine responses in identical twins.

Specimen: memory (CD45RO+) T cells sorted from blood. All receptors come from a woman in her late teens or twenties in good health. CDR3s include the opening cysteine and the closing phenylalanine or tryptophan. A D gene is named only where the DNA matches it firmly. The listing skips clone size in some rows; elsewhere it reads once, few, many or a size class.

v_gene	abundance	j_gene	d_gene	CDR3aa	CDR3nt
TRBV2	many	TRBJ2-1	NA	CASSWGPSSSYNEQFF	TGTGCCAGCAGCTGGGGACCGTCGAGCTCCTACAATGAGCAGTTCTTC
TRBV2	NA	TRBJ2-2	TRBD2	CTISFGPSYGTRDTGELFF	TGTACCATCAGTTTTGGTCCGTCGTACGGGACTAGAGATACCGGGGAGCTGTTTTTT
TRBV5-5	few	TRBJ1-6	NA	CASSTSDSPLHF	TGTGCCAGCAGTACAAGCGATTCACCCCTCCACTTT
TRBV11-2	few	TRBJ1-1	NA	CASGSMNTEAFF	TGTGCCAGCGGTTCGATGAACACTGAAGCTTTCTTT
TRBV28	many	TRBJ2-5	NA	CASSRMLGLALETQYF	TGTGCCAGCAGCCGGATGCTGGGTTTGGCATTGGAGACCCAGTACTTC
TRBV7-2	many	TRBJ1-2	NA	CASRLGRGIDYGYTF	TGTGCCAGCAGGTTGGGTCGGGGTATCGACTATGGCTACACCTTC
TRBV12-3/TRBV12-4	many	TRBJ2-7	NA	CASSFDAGVAYEQYF	TGTGCCAGCAGTTTCGATGCCGGGGTTGCCTACGAGCAGTACTTC
TRBV29-1	many	TRBJ2-3	TRBD2	CSVVGGEFSATDTQYF	TGCAGCGTTGTGGGAGGGGAATTCTCGGCCACAGATACGCAGTATTTT
TRBV25-1	NA	TRBJ2-3	TRBD2	CASGKASGSTDTQYF	TGTGCCAGCGGCAAGGCTAGCGGGAGCACAGATACGCAGTATTTT
TRBV6-4	NA	TRBJ2-5	NA	CASSVNGGSQETQYF	TGTGCCAGCAGTGTCAATGGGGGAAGTCAAGAGACCCAGTACTTC
TRBV12-3/TRBV12-4	many	TRBJ2-3	NA	CASSSPRPTQYF	TGTGCCAGCAGCTCCCCTAGGCCTACGCAGTATTTT
TRBV24-1	few	TRBJ2-7	NA	CATSDHRAYEQYF	TGTGCCACCAGTGACCACAGGGCCTACGAGCAGTACTTC
TRBV3-1	many	TRBJ2-1	TRBD2	CASSQDPAGGRNEQFF	TGTGCCAGCAGCCAAGATCCAGCGGGGGGGCGGAATGAGCAGTTCTTC
TRBV18	NA	TRBJ1-3	NA	CASSPGGQLLNTIYF	TGTGCCAGCTCACCGGGAGGACAGCTCCTAAACACCATATATTTT
TRBV3-1	many	TRBJ1-3	NA	CASSQGPTISGNTIYF	TGTGCCAGCAGCCAGGGTCCGACAATCTCTGGAAACACCATATATTTT
TRBV15	many	TRBJ1-1	NA	CATSRVSETEAFF	TGTGCCACCAGCAGAGTCAGCGAAACCGAAGCTTTCTTT
TRBV19	few	TRBJ1-1	NA	CASTSVRGANTEAFF	TGTGCCAGTACCTCCGTACGGGGGGCGAACACTGAAGCTTTCTTT
TRBV5-1	NA	TRBJ2-5	TRBD1	CASSSTQGVKETQYF	TGCGCCAGCAGCTCGACACAGGGGGTCAAAGAGACCCAGTACTTC
TRBV20-1	NA	TRBJ2-7	TRBD2	CSARDAPSGSTYEQYF	TGCAGTGCTAGAGATGCCCCTAGCGGGTCCACCTACGAGCAGTACTTC
TRBV24-1	few	TRBJ2-3	TRBD2	CATSDPPTSGDTQYF	TGTGCCACCAGTGACCCGCCGACTAGCGGGGATACGCAGTATTTT
TRBV6-5	NA	TRBJ1-3	NA	CASSYIGRVGNTIYF	TGTGCCAGCAGTTATATCGGCAGGGTAGGAAACACCATATATTTT
TRBV3-1	few	TRBJ2-1	NA	CASSQGGLDYNEQFF	TGTGCCAGCAGCCAAGGGGGACTTGACTACAATGAGCAGTTCTTC